The source of this T cell receptor (beta chain) is a study of T-cell memory formation after mild COVID-19. Across the study: Clustering of TCRs was largely donor specific.

Each CDR3 protein is one row after TCRdb ran MiXCR on the 5' RACE reads. This sample has fewer than 350,000 distinct CDR3 sequences; roughly an eighth occur once, and the top ten carry over 20%. This clonotype was detected many times. From germline, CDR1 is SGHRS and CDR2 YFSETQ. Trimming took 4 bases from V and 1 from J, leaving 14 bases between them. The CDR3 spans 15 residues. J is TRBJ2-5 and V is TRBV5-1; D might be TRBD2 (5 bases). The clonotype originates from a man in his late teens or twenties who had mild COVID-19 (a few samples of this study predate the infection). Cell type and time point are not known. The sequencing input was PBMCs or a T cell subset sorted from them (not recorded which). The CDR3 sequence is CASSHLERVQETQYF. CDR3 nucleotide sequence: TGCGCCAGCAGCCACCTTGAGAGGGTCCAAGAGACCCAGTACTTC.